Listed here are 27 T cell receptor beta chains from one sample, sequenced in a study of T-cell reconstitution after alpha-beta-depleted transplantation in children. The library targeted TCRbeta and was prepared with unique molecular identifiers. In TCRdb, the PCR reads were re-called with MiXCR into one record per CDR3 protein. The sample records about 610,000 distinct CDR3 sequences, about 11% being singletons. This material consisted of PBMCs from the stem cell graft donor, taken from the stem cell graft. Receptor source: a human donor who donated a stem cell graft to a child with acute myeloid leukemia.

There are many counts of this clonotype. The V call is TRBV7-9, the J call TRBJ2-1; TRBD2 is a possible D gene (6 bases). The CDR3 totals 17 residues. Germline lookup yields CDR1 SEHNR and CDR2 FQNEAQ (reference sequence). The V end lost 1 base, the J end lost 7 bases, and 20 bases lay between the germline ends. The CDR3 DNA reads as TGTGCCAGCAGCTTAGGCCCGGGACGGGAGAAAAGGAATGAGCAGTTCTTC. It codes for CASSLGPGREKRNEQFF.

This clonotype has at least ten counts. The CDR3 DNA is TGCAGTGCTCCTTCCGGGACTAGCCTTAATGAGCAGTTCTTC. Its protein product is CSAPSGTSLNEQFF. The chain employs TRBV20-1 and TRBJ2-1; 9 nucleotides line up with TRBD2. The length of the CDR3 is 14 residues. Germline V gene sequence: CDR1 DFQATT, CDR2 SNEGSKA (reference sequence). V lost 5 bases, J lost 7 bases, and 9 bases stayed unmatched.

The sample holds many counts of this clonotype. The genes are TRBV5-1 and TRBJ1-1, with D unclear. Per the germline V gene, CDR1 is SGHRS and CDR2 is YFSETQ. V was pared by 4 bases and J by 0 bases, with 10 bases between. The CDR3 loop spans 14 amino acids. CDR3 DNA sequence: TGCGCCAGCAGCCCCGCGGGAATGAACACTGAAGCTTTCTTT. It yields the protein CASSPAGMNTEAFF.

This clonotype was seen many times. This chain connects TRBV12-3 or TRBV12-4 to TRBJ1-6, with D possibly TRBD1 on 6 matching bases. The V gene lost 7 bases and the J gene lost 15 bases, with 16 bases spanning the gap. This CDR3 has 12 residues. For the CDR3, the DNA is TGTGCCAGCACCGTACGGGACAACATCCTCCACTTT. Amino acids: CASTVRDNILHF.

The chain carries TRBV15 and TRBJ2-5; 7 nucleotides match TRBD1. V trimming: 1 base; J trimming: 5 bases; junction bases outside the gene matches: 4. Germline V gene lookup returns CDR1 LNHNV and CDR2 YYDKDF (reference sequence). This CDR3 is built from 14 residues. The CDR3 region is CATSRGGGAETQYF. The CDR3 DNA reads as TGTGCCACCAGCAGAGGAGGGGGCGCGGAGACCCAGTACTTC.

The gene calls are TRBV27 and TRBJ2-3, with TRBD2 matching 7 bases. Germline V gene data show CDR1 as MNHEY and CDR2 as SMNVEV (reference sequence). Trimming took 5 bases from V and 2 from J; bases not matched to a gene: 7. CDR3 length: 15 amino acids. The CDR3 bases are TGTGCCAGCAGTGTCGATAGCGGGTACACAGATACGCAGTATTTT. Encoded protein: CASSVDSGYTDTQYF.

There are a few counts of this clonotype. The V and J genes are TRBV5-5 and TRBJ1-1; D call uncertain. The germline CDR1 and CDR2 sequences are SGHKS and YYEKEE (reference sequence). Trimming cost V 2 bases and J 7 bases, with 12 bases left between them. The CDR3 is made up of 13 amino acids. This CDR3 reads CASSFFENREAFF. CDR3 nucleotides: TGTGCCAGCAGCTTTTTTGAAAATCGTGAAGCTTTCTTT.

This clonotype was observed many times. This rearrangement joins TRBV10-3 to TRBJ2-1; D call uncertain. V was cut by 6 bases and J by 8 bases, with 8 bases left in between. Germline CDR1 reads ENHRY; CDR2 reads SYGVKD. CDR3 size: 11 residues. CDR3 DNA sequence: TGTGCCATCAGGATCGTAGATGAGCAGTTCTTC. The encoded protein is CAIRIVDEQFF.

The chain combines TRBV12-3 or TRBV12-4 with TRBJ2-7, with 9 positions matching TRBD1. Unmatched junction bases numbered 6, after V lost 6 bases and J lost 3 bases. The CDR3 contains 14 residues. The CDR3 loop reads CASSLTGGFYEQYF. In nucleotides, the CDR3 is TGTGCCAGCAGCTTGACAGGGGGTTTCTACGAGCAGTACTTC.

This clonotype has at least ten counts. This rearrangement joins TRBV20-1 to TRBJ2-3; perhaps D is TRBD1 or TRBD2 (6 bases each). The germline V and J ends were trimmed by 3 bases and 0 bases, with 13 bases remaining between them. The CDR3 sequence is 15 residues long. Looked up from germline, CDR1 is DFQATT and CDR2 is SNEGSKA (reference sequence). The CDR3 DNA follows: TGCAGTGCTAGTGATCGGAGGGGGAGCACAGATACGCAGTATTTT. As protein: CSASDRRGSTDTQYF.

This clonotype turned up a few times. V usage is TRBV6-6 and J usage is TRBJ2-6; a weak D match, TRBD1 (6 bases). CDR3 length equals 17 residues. The germline CDR1 and CDR2 sequences are MNHNY and SVGAGI (reference sequence). The germline V and J ends were trimmed by 4 bases and 2 bases, with 15 bases remaining between them. CDR3 sequence: CASSFLGQLPGANVLTF. For the CDR3, the DNA is TGTGCCAGCAGTTTCCTAGGACAGCTTCCTGGGGCCAACGTCCTGACTTTC.

The V and J genes are TRBV7-2 and TRBJ2-4; D is perhaps TRBD2 (5 bases). Deletions cut 5 bases from V and 7 bases from J, with 24 bases between. This CDR3 spans 17 amino acids. CDR1 is SGHTA, CDR2 FQGNSA, per germline. The CDR3 DNA is TGTGCCAGCAGCATGGGAGTGTCGCCTCATTATGAGAACATTCAGTACTTC. Protein sequence: CASSMGVSPHYENIQYF.

The V gene is TRBV9, the J gene TRBJ2-5; 8 nucleotides agree with TRBD1. Germline lookup yields CDR1 SGDLS and CDR2 YYNGEE. V was clipped by 5 bases and J by 4 bases; unmatched bases: 7. The CDR3 covers 14 residues. The CDR3: CASRARTGSETQYF. In DNA form, the CDR3 reads TGTGCCAGCAGAGCAAGGACAGGGTCAGAGACCCAGTACTTC.

This clonotype occurred a few times. The chain combines TRBV28 with TRBJ2-4, with a tentative D call TRBD1 (7 bases). CDR1 and CDR2 from the germline V gene are MDHEN and SYDVKM. Trimming took 6 bases from V and 7 from J, leaving 13 bases between them. The CDR3 is made up of 13 amino acids. For the CDR3, the DNA is TGTGCCAGCAGACCGACAGGGAGGAACATTCAGTACTTC. It specifies CASRPTGRNIQYF. The full variable domain, completed using reference TRBV28 and TRBJ2-4, is DVKVTQSSRYLVKRTGEKVFLECVQDMDHENMFWYRQDPGLGLRLIYFSYDVKMKEKGDIPEGYSVSREKKERFSLILESASTNQTSMYLCASRPTGRNIQYFGAGTRLSVL.

The V call is TRBV20-1, the J call TRBJ2-3; 8 nucleotides line up with TRBD2. The CDR3 loop spans 15 amino acids. Trimming removed 1 base from V and 4 bases from J; junction bases left unmatched: 7. CDR1 is DFQATT and CDR2 is SNEGSKA in the germline V gene (reference sequence). CDR3: CSARASGRISDTQYF. CDR3 sequence (DNA): TGCAGTGCTAGAGCCAGCGGGAGAATTTCAGATACGCAGTATTTT.

This clonotype was detected a few times. V is TRBV20-1 and J is TRBJ1-6; 9 positions agree with TRBD1. The germline V gene encodes CDR1 DFQATT and CDR2 SNEGSKA (reference sequence). V shed 2 bases and J 0 bases; nucleotides not matched to a gene: 8. The CDR3 covers 18 residues. Written as DNA, the CDR3 is TGCAGTGCTAGACCGGGACAGGGAACGAGCTCCTATAATTCACCCCTCCACTTT. Protein: CSARPGQGTSSYNSPLHF.

This clonotype was seen a few times. The chain employs TRBV29-1 and TRBJ2-1; D gene unclear. Trimming took off 4 bases at V and 0 bases at J, with 10 bases between the two ends. This CDR3 spans 14 amino acids. Looked up from germline, CDR1 is SQVTM and CDR2 is ANQGSEA. This CDR3 is CSVVPQSSYNEQFF. The CDR3 bases are TGCAGCGTTGTACCCCAGAGCTCCTACAATGAGCAGTTCTTC.

The rearrangement joins TRBV18 to TRBJ2-1; D may be TRBD1 (6 bases). Germline V gene sequence: CDR1 KGHSH, CDR2 LQKENI. Trimming removed 3 bases at V and 4 bases at J, with 13 bases between. The CDR3 extends over 15 amino acids. In DNA form, the CDR3 reads TGTGCCAGCTCACCGAGACAGGAGATTTACAATGAGCAGTTCTTC. Protein sequence: CASSPRQEIYNEQFF. The full variable domain, its missing parts supplied by reference TRBV18 and TRBJ2-1, is NAGVMQNPRHLVRRRGQEARLRCSPMKGHSHVYWYRQLPEEGLKFMVYLQKENIIDESGMPKERFSAEFPKEGPSILRIQQVVRGDSAAYFCASSPRQEIYNEQFFGPGTRLTVL.

The chain has TRBV11-2 and TRBJ2-3, with TRBD2 matching 9 bases. CDR1 SGHAT and CDR2 FQNNGV come from the germline V gene. The CDR3 has 18 amino acids. Germline trimming cut 1 base from V and 5 bases from J; bases unmatched to any gene: 13. Here the CDR3 reads CASSLGAGSGRLGDTQYF. The CDR3 DNA sequence: TGTGCCAGCAGCTTAGGAGCGGGTAGCGGGAGATTGGGAGATACGCAGTATTTT.

This clonotype was counted between two and nine times. The chain uses TRBV6-5 and TRBJ2-3; D may be TRBD2 (5 bases). Germline CDR1 and CDR2: MNHEY and SVGAGI. The CDR3 spans 16 residues. V was trimmed by 2 bases and J by 3 bases, leaving 15 bases between them. The CDR3 region has the DNA TGTGCCAGCAGTTACGACGTGGGAGTTGGAACAGATACGCAGTATTTT. Protein sequence: CASSYDVGVGTDTQYF.

This clonotype appeared a few times. The gene calls are TRBV7-9 and TRBJ2-7, with 8 bases identical to TRBD1. The CDR3 contains 15 residues. After removal of 3 bases from V and 6 bases from J, the junction contained 10 bases not matched to a gene. Looked up from germline, CDR1 is SEHNR and CDR2 is FQNEAQ (reference sequence). This CDR3 is CASSFRTGSGIEQYF. CDR3 nucleotides: TGTGCCAGCAGCTTCAGGACAGGGAGTGGCATCGAGCAGTACTTC.

This clonotype was detected only a few times. The rearrangement links TRBV5-1 to TRBJ2-5, with unresolved D. The germline CDR1 and CDR2 sequences are SGHRS and YFSETQ. The CDR3 runs to 15 residues. V was pared by 4 bases and J by 5 bases, with 18 bases between. For the CDR3, the DNA is TGCGCCAGCAGCCCGGTGGTCCCTTATAGGGAGACCCAGTACTTC. It encodes CASSPVVPYRETQYF.

This clonotype came up a few times. The V call is TRBV6-2 or TRBV6-3, the J call TRBJ1-5, with D hard to call. CDR3 length: 14 residues. The germline V and J ends were trimmed by 6 bases and 3 bases, with 12 bases remaining between them. Per germline, CDR1 MNHEY and CDR2 SVGEGT. CDR3 loop: CASSITELNQPQHF. The CDR3 nucleotides read TGTGCCAGCAGCATCACTGAACTCAATCAGCCCCAGCATTTT.

This clonotype was seen at least ten times. This chain joins TRBV12-3 or TRBV12-4 and TRBJ1-1; 8 nucleotides agree with TRBD1. This CDR3 spans 15 amino acids. Losses at the gene ends were 5 bases for V and 9 bases for J; bases not matched to a gene: 14. CDR3 region: CASSGPGQGTLKAFF. CDR3 nucleotide sequence: TGTGCCAGCAGTGGCCCAGGACAGGGTACCCTCAAAGCTTTCTTT.

The chain couples TRBV7-8 to TRBJ2-1, with 9 nucleotides matching TRBD2. The CDR3 runs 16 residues. Trimming removed 5 bases from V and 6 bases from J; junction bases left unmatched: 11. CDR1 and CDR2 from the germline V gene are SGHVS and FQNEAQ. The CDR3 loop reads CASSTLAGNYINEQFF. The CDR3, as DNA: TGTGCCAGCAGCACCCTAGCGGGAAACTACATCAATGAGCAGTTCTTC.

This clonotype was seen a handful of times. This chain uses TRBV7-2 with TRBJ2-7; maybe TRBD1 (5 bases). The germline V and J ends were trimmed by 1 base and 0 bases, with 7 bases remaining between them. Germline V gene data show CDR1 as SGHTA and CDR2 as FQGNSA. The CDR3 covers 14 residues. CDR3 loop: CASSLVQDSYEQYF. The CDR3 nucleotides are TGTGCCAGCAGCTTAGTACAGGACTCCTACGAGCAGTACTTC. Full variable domain (outside the CDR3, taken from reference TRBV7-2 and TRBJ2-7): GAGVSQSPSNKVTEKGKDVELRCDPISGHTALYWYRQSLGQGLEFLIYFQGNSAPDKSGLPSDRFSAERTGGSVSTLTIQRTQQEDSAVYLCASSLVQDSYEQYFGPGTRLTVT.

This clonotype showed up just a few times. The chain carries TRBV2 and TRBJ2-4; D is possibly TRBD2 (6 bases). Trimming pared 6 bases from V and 1 base from J, leaving 13 bases between. Per germline, CDR1 SNHLY and CDR2 FYNNEI. The CDR3 loop spans 15 amino acids. CDR3 in DNA: TGTGCCAGCAGGTACTCTGGGGGGGCCAAAAACATTCAGTACTTC. Residues: CASRYSGGAKNIQYF.